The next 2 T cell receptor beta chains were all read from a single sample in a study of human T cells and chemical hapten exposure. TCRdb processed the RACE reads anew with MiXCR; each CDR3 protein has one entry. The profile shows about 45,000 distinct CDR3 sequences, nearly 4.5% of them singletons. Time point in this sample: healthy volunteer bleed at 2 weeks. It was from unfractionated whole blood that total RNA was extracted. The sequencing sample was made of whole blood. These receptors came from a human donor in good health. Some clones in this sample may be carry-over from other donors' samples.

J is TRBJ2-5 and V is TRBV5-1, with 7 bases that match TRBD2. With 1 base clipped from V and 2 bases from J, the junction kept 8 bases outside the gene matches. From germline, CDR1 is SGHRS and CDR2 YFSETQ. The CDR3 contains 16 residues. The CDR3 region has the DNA TGCGCCAGCAGCTTGTTGCCGGGAGGTGGACAAGAGACCCAGTACTTC. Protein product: CASSLLPGGGQETQYF. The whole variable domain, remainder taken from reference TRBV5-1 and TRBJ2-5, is KAGVTQTPRYLIKTRGQQVTLSCSPISGHRSVSWYQQTPGQGLQFLFEYFSETQRNKGNFPGRFSGRQFSNSRSEMNVSTLELGDSALYLCASSLLPGGGQETQYFGPGTRLLVL.

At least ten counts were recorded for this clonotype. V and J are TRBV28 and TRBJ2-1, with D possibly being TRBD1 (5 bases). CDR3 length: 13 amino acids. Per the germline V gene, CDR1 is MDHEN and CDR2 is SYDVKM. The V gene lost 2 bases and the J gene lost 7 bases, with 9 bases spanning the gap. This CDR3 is CASSLLGVNEQFF. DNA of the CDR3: TGTGCCAGCAGTTTACTAGGGGTAAATGAGCAGTTCTTC.